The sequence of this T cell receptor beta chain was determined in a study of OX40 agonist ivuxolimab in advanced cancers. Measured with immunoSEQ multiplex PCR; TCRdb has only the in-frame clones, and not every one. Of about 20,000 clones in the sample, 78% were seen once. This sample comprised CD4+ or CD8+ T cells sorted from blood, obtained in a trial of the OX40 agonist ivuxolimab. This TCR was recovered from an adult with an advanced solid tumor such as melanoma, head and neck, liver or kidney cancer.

The CDR3 DNA reads TGTGCCAGCAGCTCCACTCTTGACTCCTACGAGCAGTACTTC. Its protein is CASSSTLDSYEQYF. This rearrangement joins TRBV11-2 to TRBJ2-7, with unresolved D. From germline, CDR1 is SGHAT and CDR2 FQNNGV. The CDR3 is made up of 14 amino acids. V shed 4 bases and J shed 0 bases, with 10 bases lying between them.